The 26 T cell receptor beta chains listed next were all sequenced from one sample in a study of human T cells and chemical hapten exposure. MiXCR, applied by TCRdb to the RACE reads, yields one record per CDR3 protein. The data contain under 90,000 distinct CDR3 sequences, 7.5% to 9.5% of them singletons. Indicated time point: patch test 2, 6 weeks after DPC sensitization. The sample's treatment: therapeutic diphenylcyclopropenone sensitization with weekly scalp DPC. The specimen was whole blood, collected in connection with sensitization to the hapten diphenylcyclopropenone (DPC). Receptors originate from a woman in her forties or fifties with alopecia areata. Some clones in this sample may be carry-over from other donors' samples.

This clonotype was counted many times. The chain employs TRBV13 and TRBJ2-7; no reliable D call. Per germline, CDR1 PRHDT and CDR2 FYEKMQ (reference sequence). Deletions cut 4 bases from V and 3 bases from J, with 7 bases between. This CDR3 has 12 amino acids. CDR3 coding DNA: TGTGCCAGCAGCTCAACAAACTACGAGCAGTACTTC. As protein: CASSSTNYEQYF.

This clonotype was observed a handful of times. The chain's CDR3 is CASSESFRENTEAFF. CDR3 bases: TGTGCCAGCAGTGAGTCTTTTCGGGAAAACACTGAAGCTTTCTTT. The V and J genes are TRBV2 and TRBJ1-1; no clear D. V lost 3 bases and J 2 bases, leaving 13 bases between the germline ends. CDR1 and CDR2 (germline): SNHLY, FYNNEI. The CDR3 spans 15 residues.

The chain carries TRBV7-2 and TRBJ2-5, with TRBD2 as a possible D gene (6 bases). CDR3 length: 13 amino acids. Germline V gives CDR1 SGHTA, CDR2 FQGNSA. V was cut by 5 bases and J by 5 bases, with 12 bases left in between. CDR3 loop: CASSLRRGETQYF. The DNA of the CDR3 is TGTGCCAGCAGCCTACGACGGGGGGAGACCCAGTACTTC.

This clonotype showed up just a few times. The rearrangement joins TRBV12-5 to TRBJ2-2; D call uncertain. Trimming took off 4 bases at V and 6 bases at J, with 3 bases between the two ends. CDR1 and CDR2 (germline): LGHNT, FRNRAP. The CDR3 extends over 11 amino acids. In DNA form, the CDR3 reads TGTGCTAGTGGTTCCGCCGGGGAGCTGTTTTTT. Translated: CASGSAGELFF.

The rearrangement joins TRBV18 to TRBJ1-3; D may be TRBD1 (5 bases). The germline gives CDR1 KGHSH, CDR2 LQKENI. Trimming cost V 4 bases and J 0 bases, with 16 bases left between them. The CDR3 is made up of 17 amino acids. The DNA of the CDR3 is TGTGCCAGCTCACTTGCAGACAGCGAGATCTCTGGAAACACCATATATTTT. This encodes CASSLADSEISGNTIYF.

The chain is built from TRBV27 and TRBJ2-2, with 8 bases matching TRBD2. The CDR3 is 15 amino acids. Per the germline V gene, CDR1 is MNHEY and CDR2 is SMNVEV (reference sequence). The ends lost 4 bases at V and 1 base at J; junction bases unmatched: 2. The CDR3 loop is CASSSRGGNTGELFF. The CDR3, as DNA: TGTGCCAGCAGTTCCCGGGGGGGGAACACCGGGGAGCTGTTTTTT.

This clonotype was observed a few times. The chain links TRBV5-6 to TRBJ2-1; D not resolved. V was trimmed by 7 bases and J by 9 bases, leaving 14 bases between them. This CDR3 region has 12 residues. CDR1 and CDR2 (germline): SGHDT, YYEEEE. In DNA, the CDR3 is TGTGCCAGCGGCTGGGGTTCGGGTGAGCAGTTCTTC. Its translation is CASGWGSGEQFF.

This clonotype came up once. At one boundary the junction diverges from the germline segment, which might be a read error. This rearrangement joins TRBV7-9 to TRBJ1-1, with a weak D call TRBD1 (5 bases). Germline V gene data show CDR1 as SEHNR and CDR2 as FQNEAQ (reference sequence). The CDR3 spans 13 residues. Here the CDR3 DNA reads TGTGTCAGCAGCTTAGATGGGGGTGCTGAAGCTTTCTTT. Protein: CVSSLDGGAEAFF.

This clonotype was counted many times. The chain joins TRBV2 to TRBJ1-5; D is undetermined. The germline gives CDR1 SNHLY, CDR2 FYNNEI. This CDR3 is built from 15 residues. Trimming took 2 bases from V and 1 from J, leaving 9 bases between them. CDR3 bases: TGTGCCAGCAGTGAATTGTTTGCGAGCAATCAGCCCCAGCATTTT. This encodes CASSELFASNQPQHF.

The chain has TRBV20-1 and TRBJ2-2; TRBD1 matches 8 bases. The CDR3 contains 14 residues. V lost 2 bases, J lost 6 bases, and 5 bases stayed unmatched. Per germline, CDR1 DFQATT and CDR2 SNEGSKA (reference sequence). Here the CDR3 reads CSARSGGGPGELFF. For the CDR3, the DNA is TGCAGTGCTAGATCAGGGGGCGGCCCCGGGGAGCTGTTTTTT.

This clonotype was counted ten times or more. The chain recombines TRBV5-5 with TRBJ1-3, with 7 positions matching TRBD1. With 3 bases clipped from V and 6 bases from J, the junction kept 6 bases outside the gene matches. CDR3 size: 14 residues. The V gene's germline CDR1 is SGHKS and CDR2 YYEKEE (reference sequence). In nucleotides, the CDR3 is TGTGCCAGCAGCTCCGGGACAGAAATAAACACCATATATTTT. This gives the protein CASSSGTEINTIYF.

This clonotype was found a few times. The chain joins TRBV7-9 to TRBJ2-3, with 12 bases fitting TRBD2. This CDR3 comprises 17 residues. V gave up 5 bases and J gave up 2 bases; unmatched junction bases: 8. CDR1 is SEHNR and CDR2 is FQNEAQ in the germline V gene (reference sequence). CDR3 sequence reads: CASSLIRTSGNTDTQYF. CDR3 sequence (DNA): TGTGCCAGCAGCCTGATCAGGACTAGCGGGAACACAGATACGCAGTATTTT.

This clonotype was detected many times. Without the conserved terminal phenylalanine or tryptophan, this CDR3 likely stems from a read error. The DNA is omitted, as the CDR3 cannot be located on it reliably, and the CDR3 follows TCRdb's listing. The CDR3 loop is CSVEDDVTPTL. The chain links TRBV29-1 to TRBJ1-1. The germline V gene encodes CDR1 SQVTM and CDR2 ANQGSEA. The CDR3 is 11 residues long, ends included.

This clonotype was seen only a few times. The genes are TRBV7-9 and TRBJ2-1, with 9 bases fitting TRBD2. J lost 1 base, V lost 5 bases, and 6 bases had no gene match. Germline V gives CDR1 SEHNR, CDR2 FQNEAQ (reference sequence). This CDR3 contains 16 residues. CDR3 DNA sequence: TGTGCCAGCAGCCTCCTTAGCGGGAGATCCTACAATGAGCAGTTCTTC. Translation: CASSLLSGRSYNEQFF.

This clonotype was counted many times. CDR3 nucleotides: TGTGCCAGCAGCCCCGGTGAAAATTCACCCCTCCACTTT. Its protein product is CASSPGENSPLHF. The rearrangement links TRBV7-9 to TRBJ1-6, with unresolved D. This CDR3 is 13 amino acids long. Germline assignment: CDR1 SEHNR and CDR2 FQNEAQ (reference sequence). V lost 5 bases, J lost 7 bases, and 9 bases lay in between. The full variable domain, with the rest looked up from reference TRBV7-9 and TRBJ1-6, is DTGVSQNPRHKITKRGQNVTFRCDPISEHNRLYWYRQTLGQGPEFLTYFQNEAQLEKSRLLSDRFSAERPKGSFSTLEIQRTEQGDSAMYLCASSPGENSPLHFGNGTRLTVT.

This chain links TRBV7-2 with TRBJ2-1; the D gene could be TRBD1 or TRBD2 (5 bases each). The V gene's germline CDR1 is SGHTA and CDR2 FQGNSA. V gave up 1 base and J gave up 9 bases, with 13 bases separating them. The CDR3 consists of 14 residues. The CDR3 is CASSLDGTMGEQFF. The CDR3 DNA sequence: TGTGCCAGCAGCTTAGACGGGACGATGGGTGAGCAGTTCTTC.

At least ten counts were recorded for this clonotype. V usage is TRBV20-1 and J usage is TRBJ2-1; 8 nucleotides match TRBD2. Trimming removed 3 bases from V and 3 bases from J; junction bases left unmatched: 1. The CDR3 spans 13 residues. Germline CDR1 reads DFQATT; CDR2 reads SNEGSKA (reference sequence). CDR3 region: CSASGRGYNEQFF. The CDR3 bases are TGCAGTGCTAGCGGGAGGGGCTACAATGAGCAGTTCTTC.

J is TRBJ2-3 and V is TRBV7-2, with no clear D. The CDR3 has 12 residues. V gave up 1 base and J gave up 14 bases, with 13 bases separating them. The V gene's germline CDR1 is SGHTA and CDR2 FQGNSA. In DNA form, the CDR3 reads TGTGCCAGCAGCTTAGAAGTCGGGCCGAGGTATTTT. Amino acid sequence: CASSLEVGPRYF. Drawing the rest from reference TRBV7-2 and TRBJ2-3, the complete variable domain is GAGVSQSPSNKVTEKGKDVELRCDPISGHTALYWYRQSLGQGLEFLIYFQGNSAPDKSGLPSDRFSAERTGGSVSTLTIQRTQQEDSAVYLCASSLEVGPRYFGPGTRLTVL.

This clonotype was recorded a few times. The chain links TRBV20-1 to TRBJ2-7; 8 nucleotides line up with TRBD1. This CDR3 region has 15 residues. Looked up from germline, CDR1 is DFQATT and CDR2 is SNEGSKA (reference sequence). Trimming took 5 bases from V and 3 from J; bases not matched to a gene: 12. The CDR3 loop is CSAGIGQGPIYEQYF. CDR3 in DNA: TGCAGTGCTGGGATTGGACAGGGCCCCATCTACGAGCAGTACTTC.

This clonotype was observed at least ten times. V and J are TRBV9 and TRBJ2-7; D is perhaps TRBD2 (6 bases). This CDR3 contains 17 residues. CDR1 is SGDLS and CDR2 is YYNGEE in the germline V gene. Trimming cost V 2 bases and J 2 bases, with 20 bases left between them. CDR3 region: CASSVGGTPRPPYEQYF. CDR3 bases: TGTGCCAGCAGCGTTGGTGGGACTCCTAGACCACCCTACGAGCAGTACTTC.

The CDR3 coding sequence is TGCGCCAGCAGCCACCCCAAAGGTCCCGGGACTAGCGGGGGCCTAGAGACCCAGTACTTC. Protein product: CASSHPKGPGTSGGLETQYF. The chain has TRBV4-1 and TRBJ2-5; 14 bases align to TRBD2. CDR1 and CDR2 from the germline V gene are MGHRA and YSYEKL. V shed 3 bases, J shed 4 bases, and the junction held 16 bases outside the gene matches. The CDR3 length is 20 residues.

This clonotype came up a few times. The chain has TRBV6-5 and TRBJ1-5, with TRBD1 matching over 8 bases. This CDR3 has 15 residues. The germline gives CDR1 MNHEY, CDR2 SVGAGI. V trimming: 4 bases; J trimming: 0 bases; junction bases outside the gene matches: 2. The CDR3 here is CASSSGQVSNQPQHF. The CDR3, as DNA: TGTGCCAGCAGTTCGGGACAGGTTAGCAATCAGCCCCAGCATTTT.

This clonotype was recorded at least ten times. This sequence joins TRBV7-9 and TRBJ1-5; no clear D. This CDR3 region has 12 residues. Trimming took off 1 base at V and 6 bases at J, with 4 bases between the two ends. Germline V CDR1 and CDR2: SEHNR, FQNEAQ (reference sequence). DNA for the CDR3: TGTGCCAGCAGCTTAGGGGGTCAGCCCCAGCATTTT. It translates to CASSLGGQPQHF. The whole variable domain, remainder taken from reference TRBV7-9 and TRBJ1-5, is DTGVSQNPRHKITKRGQNVTFRCDPISEHNRLYWYRQTLGQGPEFLTYFQNEAQLEKSRLLSDRFSAERPKGSFSTLEIQRTEQGDSAMYLCASSLGGQPQHFGDGTRLSIL.

The V gene is TRBV10-2, the J gene TRBJ2-2; no clear D gene. The CDR3 has 15 residues. Trimming took off 4 bases at V and 0 bases at J, with 9 bases between the two ends. In germline, CDR1 is WSHSY, CDR2 SAAADI. Here the CDR3 reads CASSGGPSNTGELFF. The CDR3, as DNA: TGCGCCAGCAGTGGAGGACCTTCGAACACCGGGGAGCTGTTTTTT.

This clonotype was observed a handful of times. V gene TRBV12-3 or TRBV12-4 combines with J gene TRBJ1-1, with TRBD1 matching 7 bases. The CDR3 runs to 17 residues. Unmatched junction bases numbered 12, after V lost 5 bases and J lost 0 bases. CDR3 DNA sequence: TGTGCCAGCAGTCAAACGACAGGGAGGGGATTGAACACTGAAGCTTTCTTT. This codes for CASSQTTGRGLNTEAFF.

This clonotype has a handful of counts. The chain joins TRBV5-1 to TRBJ1-1; possibly TRBD1 for D (5 bases). The V end lost 6 bases, the J end lost 7 bases, and 16 bases lay between the germline ends. The CDR3 consists of 13 residues. Germline lookup yields CDR1 SGHRS and CDR2 YFSETQ. The CDR3 here is CASITLQGLEAFF. CDR3 bases: TGCGCCAGCATAACTCTGCAGGGACTTGAAGCTTTCTTT.